This T cell receptor beta chain was identified in a study of blood T cells in healthy people across ages. A second PCR, run for roughly 7 to 11 cycles, used a sample-barcoded 5' primer plus a J-beta primer mix. TCRdb re-called the 5' RACE reads through MiXCR, storing one row per CDR3 protein. The table has 1.6 million or so distinct CDR3 sequences, about 35% seen once. The length of the CDR3 is 13 residues. Between the trimmed V and J ends, which lost 6 bases and 5 bases, there was a span of 13 bases. Germline assignment: CDR1 ENHRY and CDR2 SYGVKD. The specimen sequenced was blood. The V call is TRBV10-3, the J call TRBJ2-5, with D tentatively TRBD1 (6 bases). The clonotype was recovered from a young woman in good health. In DNA form, the CDR3 reads TGTGCCATCAGACCCACAGGGTTGGAGACCCAGTACTTC. As protein: CAIRPTGLETQYF.